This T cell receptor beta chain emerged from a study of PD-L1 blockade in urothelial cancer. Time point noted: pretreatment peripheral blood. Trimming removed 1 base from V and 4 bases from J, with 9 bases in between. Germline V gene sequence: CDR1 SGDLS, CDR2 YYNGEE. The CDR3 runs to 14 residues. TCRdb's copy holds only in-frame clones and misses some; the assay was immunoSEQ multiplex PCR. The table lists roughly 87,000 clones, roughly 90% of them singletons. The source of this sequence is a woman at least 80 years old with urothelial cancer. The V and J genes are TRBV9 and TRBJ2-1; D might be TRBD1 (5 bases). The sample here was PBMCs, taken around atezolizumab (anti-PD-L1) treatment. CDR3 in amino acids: CASSVSWTYNEQFF. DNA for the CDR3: TGTGCCAGCAGCGTAAGTTGGACATACAATGAGCAGTTCTTC.